The 17 T cell receptor beta chains in this list originate from one sample, sequenced in a study of CD4 T cells in relation to SARS-CoV-2 and coronaviruses. Sequenced by immunoSEQ multiplex PCR; TCRdb stores in-frame clones only, minus some. The sample contains about 60,000 clones, roughly nine tenths of which appear only once. Sequencing used naive CD4+ T cells from PBMCs. Subset denoted: naive CD4+ T cells isolated by negative enrichment. These TCRs come from an adult with COVID-19.

V usage is TRBV28 and J usage is TRBJ2-3; D is unclear. V lost 5 bases and J 1 base, leaving 10 bases between the germline ends. CDR1 is MDHEN, CDR2 SYDVKM, per germline. This CDR3 contains 14 residues. The CDR3 reads CASSHFGGTDTQYF. CDR3 in DNA: TGTGCCAGCAGTCACTTTGGGGGCACAGATACGCAGTATTTT.

J is TRBJ1-2 and V is TRBV30; unclear D gene. This CDR3 region has 12 residues. Germline loops: CDR1 GTSNPN, CDR2 SVGIG (reference sequence). Trimming took off 0 bases at V and 2 bases at J, with 4 bases between the two ends. The CDR3 nucleotides read TGTGCCTGGAGTGTACGGAACTATGGCTACACCTTC. It is translated as CAWSVRNYGYTF.

CDR3 in amino acids: CASSAGTSTDTQYF. CDR3 sequence (DNA): TGTGCCAGCAGCGCCGGGACTAGCACAGATACGCAGTATTTT. This chain uses TRBV9 with TRBJ2-3; D is perhaps TRBD2 (6 bases). V was cut by 3 bases and J by 0 bases, with 8 bases left in between. The V gene's germline CDR1 is SGDLS and CDR2 YYNGEE. This CDR3 spans 14 amino acids. The full variable domain, in which reference TRBV9 and TRBJ2-3 provide the parts outside the CDR3, is DSGVTQTPKHLITATGQRVTLRCSPRSGDLSVYWYQQSLDQGLQFLIQYYNGEERAKGNILERFSAQQFPDLHSELNLSSLELGDSALYFCASSAGTSTDTQYFGPGTRLTVL.

The chain combines TRBV7-2 with TRBJ2-7, with TRBD1 matching over 10 bases. The CDR3 loop spans 15 amino acids. V dropped 1 base and J dropped 6; count of bases not matched to a gene: 6. Per germline, CDR1 SGHTA and CDR2 FQGNSA. This CDR3 reads CASSLVGTGVREQYF. Written as DNA, the CDR3 is TGTGCCAGCAGCTTAGTTGGGACAGGGGTCCGCGAGCAGTACTTC. Filled out from reference TRBV7-2 and TRBJ2-7, the complete variable domain reads GAGVSQSPSNKVTEKGKDVELRCDPISGHTALYWYRQSLGQGLEFLIYFQGNSAPDKSGLPSDRFSAERTGGSVSTLTIQRTQQEDSAVYLCASSLVGTGVREQYFGPGTRLTVT.

CDR3 sequence reads: CSVQTGQGPYEQYF. The CDR3 DNA sequence: TGCAGCGTTCAAACGGGACAGGGGCCCTACGAGCAGTACTTC. This sequence joins TRBV29-1 and TRBJ2-7, with TRBD1 matching over 10 bases. V lost 5 bases to trimming and J lost 2 bases; unmatched junction nucleotides: 6. The germline gives CDR1 SQVTM, CDR2 ANQGSEA. The CDR3 contains 14 residues.

This chain links TRBV3-1 (or the pseudogene TRBV3-2) with TRBJ1-1, with D uncertain. The V gene's germline CDR1 is LGHDT and CDR2 YNNKEL (reference sequence). The CDR3 spans 12 residues. The V gene lost 5 bases and the J gene lost 4 bases, with 8 bases spanning the gap. The DNA for the CDR3 is TGTGCCAGCAGCGACCGGGGCACTGAAGCTTTCTTT. Protein: CASSDRGTEAFF.

The rearrangement uses TRBV2 and TRBJ2-4; 7 bases fit TRBD1. Germline loops: CDR1 SNHLY, CDR2 FYNNEI. Trimming cost V 7 bases and J 4 bases; bases outside gene matches: 10. The CDR3 is 15 amino acids. CDR3 in DNA: TGTGCCAGCAAGGGGGCGGGTGGCTTAAAAAACATTCAGTACTTC. It yields the protein CASKGAGGLKNIQYF.

The chain carries TRBV7-2 and TRBJ1-2; 8 nucleotides match TRBD1. Germline-derived CDR1 and CDR2 are SGHTA and FQGNSA. The V segment lost 1 base and the J segment 7 bases; nucleotides outside the gene matches: 5. This CDR3 is 14 amino acids long. The CDR3 reads CASSLGQGLTGYTF. As DNA, the CDR3 is TGTGCCAGCAGCTTAGGACAGGGGTTAACTGGCTACACCTTC.

This rearrangement joins TRBV2 to TRBJ1-1, with 8 bases matching TRBD1. This CDR3 is 14 amino acids long. Unmatched junction bases numbered 6, after V lost 7 bases and J lost 2 bases. Germline lookup yields CDR1 SNHLY and CDR2 FYNNEI. CDR3 DNA: TGTGCCAGCATACCGGGACAGGCAAACACTGAAGCTTTCTTT. This codes for CASIPGQANTEAFF.

The chain is built from TRBV3-1 (or the pseudogene TRBV3-2) and TRBJ2-6; D is unclear. CDR3 size: 18 residues. Trimming took off 6 bases at V and 1 base at J, with 19 bases between the two ends. CDR1 and CDR2 (germline): LGHDT, YNNKEL (reference sequence). DNA for the CDR3: TGTGCCAGCAGTCGAGCCGGGTCTTCTCCTTCTGGGGCCAACGTCCTGACTTTC. Its protein product is CASSRAGSSPSGANVLTF.

The chain joins TRBV5-6 to TRBJ2-1; the match to TRBD2 covers 11 bases. Per the germline V gene, CDR1 is SGHDT and CDR2 is YYEEEE. V lost 4 bases and J lost 0; bases outside the gene matches: 0. This CDR3 region has 15 residues. The CDR3 DNA sequence: TGTGCCAGCAGCACTAGCGGGAGCTCCTACAATGAGCAGTTCTTC. Protein product: CASSTSGSSYNEQFF.

This rearrangement joins TRBV7-3 to TRBJ2-1; perhaps TRBD2 as D (5 bases). Trimming pared 1 base from V and 2 bases from J, leaving 9 bases between. CDR3 length: 15 residues. CDR1 and CDR2 (germline): SGHTA, FQGTGA. CDR3 region: CASSLIRGTYNEQFF. The CDR3 region has the DNA TGTGCCAGCAGCTTAATTCGGGGTACCTACAATGAGCAGTTCTTC.

This rearrangement joins TRBV9 to TRBJ1-1, with D maybe TRBD1 (6 bases). CDR1 and CDR2 from the germline V gene are SGDLS and YYNGEE. The CDR3 length is 13 residues. V was trimmed by 1 base and J by 8 bases, leaving 12 bases between them. The CDR3 spells CASSVSTGTEAFF. The CDR3 DNA follows: TGTGCCAGCAGCGTATCCACCGGGACAGAAGCTTTCTTT.

The chain has TRBV4-1 and TRBJ2-1, with 8 bases lining up with TRBD2. CDR3 length equals 17 residues. V shed 0 bases, J shed 3 bases, and the junction held 7 bases outside the gene matches. Germline assignment: CDR1 MGHRA and CDR2 YSYEKL. CDR3 sequence: CASSQEPLSGGYNEQFF. The CDR3 DNA reads TGCGCCAGCAGCCAAGAGCCCCTCAGCGGGGGCTACAATGAGCAGTTCTTC.

This chain joins TRBV28 and TRBJ2-6, with D hard to call. The germline V and J ends were trimmed by 9 bases and 0 bases, with 9 bases remaining between them. CDR1 MDHEN and CDR2 SYDVKM come from the germline V gene. The CDR3 is made up of 14 amino acids. The CDR3 loop is CASRALSGANVLTF. The CDR3, as DNA: TGTGCCAGTAGAGCCCTCTCTGGGGCCAACGTCCTGACTTTC. Drawing the rest from reference TRBV28 and TRBJ2-6, the complete variable domain is DVKVTQSSRYLVKRTGEKVFLECVQDMDHENMFWYRQDPGLGLRLIYFSYDVKMKEKGDIPEGYSVSREKKERFSLILESASTNQTSMYLCASRALSGANVLTFGAGSRLTVL.

The V call is TRBV18, the J call TRBJ1-1, with D maybe TRBD1 (6 bases). The CDR3 is 14 amino acids. The germline CDR1 and CDR2 sequences are KGHSH and LQKENI. The germline V and J ends were trimmed by 3 bases and 10 bases, with 18 bases remaining between them. In DNA, the CDR3 is TGTGCCAGCTCACCCTCTGGGACAACTCGGGGAGCTTTCTTT. As protein: CASSPSGTTRGAFF.

The chain employs TRBV5-4 and TRBJ1-2, with D maybe TRBD1 (5 bases). Germline V gene lookup returns CDR1 SGHNT and CDR2 YYREEE (reference sequence). CDR3 length equals 12 residues. The V end lost 4 bases, the J end lost 4 bases, and 8 bases lay between the germline ends. CDR3 protein: CASSTDSYGYTF. The CDR3 nucleotides read TGTGCCAGCAGCACCGACAGCTATGGCTACACCTTC.